This T cell receptor beta chain was obtained from a study of T cell repertoires in cytomegalovirus infection. Notes on the study in general: The ex vivo response showed dominance by HLA-C-restricted CMV-specific TCR beta clonotypes.

One entry per CDR3 protein results from TCRdb running MiXCR on the reads. The table has 700,000 to 900,000 distinct CDR3 sequences, roughly 29% seen once. Remarks on this clonotype: Antigen specificity is unknown.

The sequencing here drew on cultured CD8+ T cells from PBMCs, taken from culture after CMV antigen stimulation. The TCR comes from a human donor in good health (CMV status not recorded). Some clones in this sample may be carry-over from other donors' samples.

CDR3 in amino acids: CASSLTTSGSYGYTF. In DNA form, the CDR3 reads TGTGCCAGCAGCTTAACGACATCAGGGAGCTATGGCTACACCTTC. This chain connects TRBV7-3 to TRBJ1-2, with a tentative D call TRBD1 (5 bases). The CDR3 runs to 15 residues. Trimming stripped 0 bases from V and 4 bases from J, with 12 bases between. Looked up from germline, CDR1 is SGHTA and CDR2 is FQGTGA.